These T cell receptor beta chains were read from a single sample in a study of T cell changes during pregnancy in multiple sclerosis. TCRdb's copy holds only in-frame clones and misses some; the assay was immunoSEQ multiplex PCR. The table shows 45,000 to 55,000 clones, with approximately 90% occurring only once. The starting material was CD4+ T cells from peripheral blood mononuclear cells, obtained after pregnancy. Every receptor here comes from a female donor with multiple sclerosis, enrolled in a pregnancy study. CDR3s include the opening cysteine and the closing phenylalanine or tryptophan. D genes are given only for firm matches. Part of the rows lack a size; the others show once, few, many or a class for expanded clones.

J gene | V gene | D gene | clone size | CDR3 DNA | CDR3 protein
TRBJ1-2 | TRBV5-5 | TRBD1 | NA | TGTGCCAGCAGCTTGTCAGGACAGGCCTACTATGGCTACACCTTC | CASSLSGQAYYGYTF
TRBJ1-5 | TRBV28 | TRBD1 | NA | TGTGCCAGCAGTTCCCCCGGGACAGGGAGTCAGCCCCAGCATTTT | CASSSPGTGSQPQHF
TRBJ1-2 | TRBV28 | NA | NA | TGTGCCAGCAGTCCCGCGGGTTGGGGAAGTAGCTATGGCTACACCTTC | CASSPAGWGSSYGYTF
TRBJ1-5 | TRBV7-9 | TRBD1 | NA | TGTGCCAGCAGCCGAGGACAGGGGATAGATCAGCCCCAGCATTTT | CASSRGQGIDQPQHF
TRBJ2-3 | TRBV7-2 | NA | NA | TGTGCCAGCTCGCAAGCGGGCCGCGTCACAGATACGCAGTATTTT | CASSQAGRVTDTQYF
TRBJ2-1 | TRBV2 | NA | few | TGTGCCAGCAGTGAAGAAGGGACTTCCTACAATGAGCAGTTCTTC | CASSEEGTSYNEQFF
TRBJ2-7 | TRBV7-2 | NA | NA | TGTGCCAGCAGCCCGGACACTTACGAGCAGTACTTC | CASSPDTYEQYF
TRBJ2-5 | TRBV19 | TRBD1 | NA | TGTGCCAGTAGTATAACGGGGACAGGGGGCATTCAGACCCAGTACTTC | CASSITGTGGIQTQYF
TRBJ2-7 | TRBV18 | TRBD1 | NA | TGTGCCAGCTCCAGGGACAGAGATTACGAGCAGTACTTC | CASSRDRDYEQYF
TRBJ2-3 | TRBV28 | NA | NA | TGTGCCAGCAGAGACCATGAGGGGGTTCGGGGCACAGATACGCAGTATTTT | CASRDHEGVRGTDTQYF
TRBJ2-2 | TRBV9 | NA | NA | TGTGCCAGCAGCGTAGGTCTGGGACAGAACACCGGGGAGCTGTTTTTT | CASSVGLGQNTGELFF
TRBJ2-7 | TRBV29-1 | NA | NA | TGCAGCGTTGTGCGGAAAGGAGGGGGGGGGCCCTACGAGCAGTACTTC | CSVVRKGGGGPYEQYF
TRBJ2-3 | TRBV19 | NA | NA | TGTGCCAGTAGTATGGCGGCTAGCGCTAGCACAGATACGCAGTATTTT | CASSMAASASTDTQYF
TRBJ2-5 | TRBV5-6 | NA | NA | TGTGCCAGCAGCTTGTCTATCGGGTCCCAGTACTTC | CASSLSIGSQYF
TRBJ2-5 | TRBV4-3 | TRBD1 | NA | TGCGCCAGCAGCCAAGATTGGGGAAACAGGGGAAGATTCCAAGAGACCCAGTACTTC | CASSQDWGNRGRFQETQYF
TRBJ2-3 | TRBV30 | NA | once | TGTGCCTGGAATCTAGAGGGTACAGATACGCAGTATTTT | CAWNLEGTDTQYF
TRBJ2-5 | TRBV19 | TRBD1 | NA | TGTGCCAGTAGTGTCTCCGGGACAGGGGTAAAAGAGACCCAGTACTTC | CASSVSGTGVKETQYF
TRBJ2-1 | TRBV5-4 | TRBD2 | NA | TGTGCCGTCATTAGCGGGAGGGGATCCTACAATGAGCAGTTCTTC | CAVISGRGSYNEQFF
TRBJ2-3 | TRBV19 | TRBD1 | once | TGTGCCAGTAGTCTGGGGACAGCTACAGATACGCAGTATTTT | CASSLGTATDTQYF
TRBJ2-4 | TRBV19 | TRBD1 | NA | TGTGCCAGTAGTTCGCGGACAGGGGAAAACATTCAGTACTTC | CASSSRTGENIQYF
TRBJ1-5 | TRBV10-3 | NA | NA | TGTGCCATCAGTGAGTCTGGCGGTGGAGGGCGACAGCCCCAGCATTTT | CAISESGGGGRQPQHF
TRBJ2-7 | TRBV7-2 | NA | once | TGTGCCAGCAGCCATGGGGACTCTACCTACGAGCAGTACTTC | CASSHGDSTYEQYF
TRBJ2-1 | TRBV7-9 | TRBD1 | NA | TGTGCCAGCAGCCCCGACAGGGTCGCAGGGGAGCAGTTCTTC | CASSPDRVAGEQFF
TRBJ1-2 | TRBV5-8 | NA | once | TGTGCCAGCAGCTGGGGACTGGGAGGGGGCTACACCTTC | CASSWGLGGGYTF
TRBJ2-5 | TRBV5-8 | TRBD1 | once | TGTGCCAGCAGCGACGGGACAGCAGAGACCCAGTACTTC | CASSDGTAETQYF
TRBJ2-2 | TRBV9 | NA | NA | TGTGCCAGCAGCCCCCGATTTTTGGGTCCGGGGAGCACCGGGGAGCTGTTTTTT | CASSPRFLGPGSTGELFF
TRBJ1-1 | TRBV5-8 | TRBD1 | once | TGTGCCAGCAGCCCGGGACAGAGAATGAACACTGAAGCTTTCTTT | CASSPGQRMNTEAFF
TRBJ2-7 | TRBV6-5 | TRBD2 | NA | TGTGCCAGCAGTTCACCGGGACTAGCGGGCTACGAGCAGTACTTC | CASSSPGLAGYEQYF
TRBJ2-7 | TRBV7-9 | TRBD1 | NA | TGTGCCAGCAGCTTCAGACAGGGGGCCACCAACGAGCAGTACTTC | CASSFRQGATNEQYF
TRBJ2-3 | TRBV30 | NA | NA | TGTGCCTGGAGTGCGGGTCGTATTGATACGCAGTATTTT | CAWSAGRIDTQYF
TRBJ1-3 | TRBV6-5 | TRBD1 | NA | TGTGCCAGCAGTTCGGGACAGGGGGTAACTGGAAACACCATATATTTT | CASSSGQGVTGNTIYF
TRBJ2-7 | TRBV19 | NA | once | TGTGCCAGTAGTCACAGGGAGGGCTACGAGCAGTACTTC | CASSHREGYEQYF
TRBJ1-3 | TRBV9 | TRBD1 | NA | TGTGCCAGCAGCGTAGACCCGCCAGGGGGCTTACTCGGAGGAAACACCATATATTTT | CASSVDPPGGLLGGNTIYF
TRBJ2-1 | TRBV25-1 | NA | NA | TGTGCCAGCAGTGGCAGGGGGGCTGAGCAGTTCTTC | CASSGRGAEQFF
TRBJ2-1 | TRBV9 | NA | NA | TGTGCCAGCAGCGTCCGGGACTCACGCCTCTCCTACAATGAGCAGTTCTTC | CASSVRDSRLSYNEQFF
TRBJ1-3 | TRBV7-8 | NA | few | TGTGCCAGCAGCTTACTCGAGATGGGAGTCTCTGGAAACACCATATATTTT | CASSLLEMGVSGNTIYF
TRBJ1-5 | TRBV28 | TRBD1 | NA | TGTGCCAGCAGCCTGGGACAGGGGGCCCAGCCCCAGCATTTT | CASSLGQGAQPQHF
TRBJ2-7 | TRBV9 | TRBD2 | NA | TGTGCCAGCAGCGTCGGGGAGGGAAGGACCGAGCAGTACTTC | CASSVGEGRTEQYF
TRBJ1-1 | TRBV18 | NA | few | TGTGCCAGCTCACTAAAGAGTGTCTCAAACACTGAAGCTTTCTTT | CASSLKSVSNTEAFF